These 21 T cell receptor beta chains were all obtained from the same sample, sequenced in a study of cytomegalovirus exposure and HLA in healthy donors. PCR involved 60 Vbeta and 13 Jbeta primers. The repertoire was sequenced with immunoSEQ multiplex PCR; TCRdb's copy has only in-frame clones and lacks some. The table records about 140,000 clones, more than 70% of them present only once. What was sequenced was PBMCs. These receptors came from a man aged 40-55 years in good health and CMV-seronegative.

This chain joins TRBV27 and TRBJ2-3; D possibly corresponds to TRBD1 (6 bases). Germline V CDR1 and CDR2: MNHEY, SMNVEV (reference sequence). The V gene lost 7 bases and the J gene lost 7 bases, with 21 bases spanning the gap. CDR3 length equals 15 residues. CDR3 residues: CASKTGHALLNTQYF. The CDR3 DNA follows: TGTGCCAGCAAAACGGGACACGCGTTGCTTAATACGCAGTATTTT.

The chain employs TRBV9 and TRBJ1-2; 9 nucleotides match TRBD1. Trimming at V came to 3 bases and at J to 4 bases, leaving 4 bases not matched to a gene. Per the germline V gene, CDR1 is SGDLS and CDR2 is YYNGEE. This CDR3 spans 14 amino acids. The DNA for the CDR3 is TGTGCCAGCAGCGGGACAGGGGTGGGCTATGGCTACACCTTC. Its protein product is CASSGTGVGYGYTF. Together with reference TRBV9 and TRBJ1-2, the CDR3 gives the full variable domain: DSGVTQTPKHLITATGQRVTLRCSPRSGDLSVYWYQQSLDQGLQFLIQYYNGEERAKGNILERFSAQQFPDLHSELNLSSLELGDSALYFCASSGTGVGYGYTFGSGTRLTVV.

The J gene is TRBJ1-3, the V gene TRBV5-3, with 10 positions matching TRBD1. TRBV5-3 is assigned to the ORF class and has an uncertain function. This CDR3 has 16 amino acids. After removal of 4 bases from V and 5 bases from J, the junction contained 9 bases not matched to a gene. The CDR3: CARSPGTGDFRNTIYF. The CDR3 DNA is TGTGCCAGAAGCCCTGGGACAGGGGATTTCCGAAACACCATATATTTT.

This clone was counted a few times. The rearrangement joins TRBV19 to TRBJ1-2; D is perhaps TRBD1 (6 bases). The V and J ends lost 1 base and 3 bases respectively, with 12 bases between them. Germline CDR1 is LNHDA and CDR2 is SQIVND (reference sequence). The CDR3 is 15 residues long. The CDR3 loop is CASSIARGGDYGYTF. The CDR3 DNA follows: TGTGCCAGTAGTATAGCGCGAGGGGGTGACTATGGCTACACCTTC. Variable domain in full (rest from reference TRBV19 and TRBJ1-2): DGGITQSPKYLFRKEGQNVTLSCEQNLNHDAMYWYRQDPGQGLRLIYYSQIVNDFQKGDIAEGYSVSREKKESFPLTVTSAQKNPTAFYLCASSIARGGDYGYTFGSGTRLTVV.

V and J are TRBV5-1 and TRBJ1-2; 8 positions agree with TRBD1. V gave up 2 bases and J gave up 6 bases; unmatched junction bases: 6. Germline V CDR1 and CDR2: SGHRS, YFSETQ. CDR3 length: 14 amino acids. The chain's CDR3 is CASSLGQGYDGYTF. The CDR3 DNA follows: TGCGCCAGCAGCTTAGGACAGGGTTATGATGGCTACACCTTC.

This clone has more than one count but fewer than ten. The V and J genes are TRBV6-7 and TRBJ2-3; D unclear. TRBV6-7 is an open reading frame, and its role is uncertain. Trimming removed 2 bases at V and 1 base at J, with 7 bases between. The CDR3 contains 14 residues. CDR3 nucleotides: TGTGCCAGCAGTTACCCCCAGGGCACAGATACGCAGTATTTT. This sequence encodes CASSYPQGTDTQYF.

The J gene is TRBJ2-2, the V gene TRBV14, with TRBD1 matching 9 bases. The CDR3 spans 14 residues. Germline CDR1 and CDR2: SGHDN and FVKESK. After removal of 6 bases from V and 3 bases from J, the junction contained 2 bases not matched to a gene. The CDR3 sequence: CASRRTGDTGELFF. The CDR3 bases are TGTGCCAGCAGACGGACAGGGGACACCGGGGAGCTGTTTTTT.

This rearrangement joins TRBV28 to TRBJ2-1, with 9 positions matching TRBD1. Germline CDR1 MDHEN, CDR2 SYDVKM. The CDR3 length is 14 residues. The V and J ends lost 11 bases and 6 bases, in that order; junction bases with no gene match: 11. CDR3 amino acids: CACETGGAGNEQFF. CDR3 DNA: TGTGCCTGCGAAACAGGGGGCGCCGGCAATGAGCAGTTCTTC.

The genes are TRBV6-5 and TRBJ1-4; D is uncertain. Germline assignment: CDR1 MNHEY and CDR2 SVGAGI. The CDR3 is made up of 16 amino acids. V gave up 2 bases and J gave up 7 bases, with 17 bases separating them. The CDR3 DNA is TGTGCCAGCAGTTACGAGGGCCGGGGAGGCAGTGAAAAACTGTTTTTT. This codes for CASSYEGRGGSEKLFF.

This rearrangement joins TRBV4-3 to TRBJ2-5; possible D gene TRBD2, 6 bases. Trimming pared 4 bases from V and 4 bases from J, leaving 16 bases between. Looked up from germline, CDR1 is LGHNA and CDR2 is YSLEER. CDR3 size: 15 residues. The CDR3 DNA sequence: TGCGCCAGCAGCCTCTGGGGCTCGGAGGGAGAGACCCAGTACTTC. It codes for CASSLWGSEGETQYF.

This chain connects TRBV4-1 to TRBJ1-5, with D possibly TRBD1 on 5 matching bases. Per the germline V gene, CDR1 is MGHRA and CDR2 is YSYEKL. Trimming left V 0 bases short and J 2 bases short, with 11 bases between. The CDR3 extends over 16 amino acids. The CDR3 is CASSQDWDWGNQPQHF. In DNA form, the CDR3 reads TGCGCCAGCAGCCAAGATTGGGACTGGGGCAATCAGCCCCAGCATTTT.

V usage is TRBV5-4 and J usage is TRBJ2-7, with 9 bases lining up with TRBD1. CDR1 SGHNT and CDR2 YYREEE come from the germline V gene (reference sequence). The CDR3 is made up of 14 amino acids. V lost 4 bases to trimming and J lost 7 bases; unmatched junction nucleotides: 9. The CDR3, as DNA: TGTGCCAGCAGCCCGGGACAGGGCAGAGGGGAGCAGTACTTC. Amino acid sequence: CASSPGQGRGEQYF.

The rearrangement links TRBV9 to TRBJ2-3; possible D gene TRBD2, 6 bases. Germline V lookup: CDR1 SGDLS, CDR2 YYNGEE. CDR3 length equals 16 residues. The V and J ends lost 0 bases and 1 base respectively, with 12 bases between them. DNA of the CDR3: TGTGCCAGCAGCGTAGAGAGGTCTAGCGGCACAGATACGCAGTATTTT. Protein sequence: CASSVERSSGTDTQYF.

As DNA, the CDR3 is TGTGCTAGTGGTTTAGCAGGACAGGGCCTCATGAACACTGAAGCTTTCTTT. Amino acid sequence: CASGLAGQGLMNTEAFF. This rearrangement joins TRBV12-5 to TRBJ1-1; 8 nucleotides agree with TRBD1. The V gene's germline CDR1 is LGHNT and CDR2 FRNRAP. The CDR3 runs 17 residues. The V gene end was trimmed by 3 bases and the J gene end by 0 bases; junction bases not matched to a gene: 9.

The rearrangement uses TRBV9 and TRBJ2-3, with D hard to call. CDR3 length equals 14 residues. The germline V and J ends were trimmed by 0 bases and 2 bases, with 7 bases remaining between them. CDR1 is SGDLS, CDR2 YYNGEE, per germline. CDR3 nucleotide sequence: TGTGCCAGCAGCGTAGATAGCTTCACAGATACGCAGTATTTT. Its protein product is CASSVDSFTDTQYF.

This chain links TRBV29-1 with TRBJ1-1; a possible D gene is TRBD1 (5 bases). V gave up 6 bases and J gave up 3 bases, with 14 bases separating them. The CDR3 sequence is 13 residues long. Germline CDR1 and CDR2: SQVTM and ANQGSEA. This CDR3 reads CSVWTGGDTEAFF. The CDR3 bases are TGCAGCGTATGGACGGGAGGGGACACTGAAGCTTTCTTT.

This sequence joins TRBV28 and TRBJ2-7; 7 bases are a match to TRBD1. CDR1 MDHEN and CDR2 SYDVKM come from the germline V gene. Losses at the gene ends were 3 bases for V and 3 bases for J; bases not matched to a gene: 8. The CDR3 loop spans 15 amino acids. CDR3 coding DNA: TGTGCCAGCAGTTTTACGACAGGGATGAGCTACGAGCAGTACTTC. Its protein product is CASSFTTGMSYEQYF.

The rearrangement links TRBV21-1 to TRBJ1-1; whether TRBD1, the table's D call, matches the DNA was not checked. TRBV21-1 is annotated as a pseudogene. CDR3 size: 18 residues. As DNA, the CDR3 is TGTGCCAGCGGAATTCGGTCTCCCGGGACAGGACTGAACACTGAAGCTTTCTTT. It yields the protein CASGIRSPGTGLNTEAFF.

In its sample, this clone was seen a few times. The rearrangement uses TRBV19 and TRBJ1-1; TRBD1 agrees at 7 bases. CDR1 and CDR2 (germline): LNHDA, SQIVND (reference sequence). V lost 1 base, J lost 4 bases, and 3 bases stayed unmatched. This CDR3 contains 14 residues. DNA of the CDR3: TGTGCCAGTAGTATAGTGGCAGGGGGCACTGAAGCTTTCTTT. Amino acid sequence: CASSIVAGGTEAFF.

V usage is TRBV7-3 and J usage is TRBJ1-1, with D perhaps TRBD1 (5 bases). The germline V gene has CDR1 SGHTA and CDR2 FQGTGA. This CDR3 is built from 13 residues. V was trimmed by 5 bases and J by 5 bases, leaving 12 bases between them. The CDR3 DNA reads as TGTGCCAGCAGCGCAGCTGGGGGGACTGAAGCTTTCTTT. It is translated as CASSAAGGTEAFF.

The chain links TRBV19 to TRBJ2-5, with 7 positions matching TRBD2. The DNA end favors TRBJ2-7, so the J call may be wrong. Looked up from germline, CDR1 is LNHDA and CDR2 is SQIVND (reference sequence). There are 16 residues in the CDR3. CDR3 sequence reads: CASSAQASGATYEQYF. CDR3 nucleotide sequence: TGTGCCAGTAGTGCCCAAGCCAGCGGGGCAACGTACGAGCAGTACTTC.